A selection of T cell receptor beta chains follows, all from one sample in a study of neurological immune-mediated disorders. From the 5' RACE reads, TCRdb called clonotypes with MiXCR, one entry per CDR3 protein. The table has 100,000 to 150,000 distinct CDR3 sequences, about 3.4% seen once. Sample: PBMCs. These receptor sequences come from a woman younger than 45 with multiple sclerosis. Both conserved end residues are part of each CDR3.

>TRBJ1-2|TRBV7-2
CASSFGARPSSRGYDYGYTF
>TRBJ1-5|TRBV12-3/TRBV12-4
CASSLVQGAFNQPQHF
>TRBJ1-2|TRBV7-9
CASSTGGYGYTF
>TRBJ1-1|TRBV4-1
CASSHGGQDTEAFF
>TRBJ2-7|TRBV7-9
CASSLGEDEQYF
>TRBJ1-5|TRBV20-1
CSAAVLREVSNQPQHF
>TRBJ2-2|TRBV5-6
CASSPGSTGELFF
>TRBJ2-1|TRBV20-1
CSARVRGDEQFF
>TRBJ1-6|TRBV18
CASSPPAPNSPLHF
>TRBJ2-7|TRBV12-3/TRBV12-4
CASSFKLASGSPRSYEQYF
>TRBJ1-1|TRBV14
CASSPGGYTEAFF
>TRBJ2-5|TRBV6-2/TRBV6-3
CASSSGETQYF
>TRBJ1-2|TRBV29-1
CSVSAPGYTF
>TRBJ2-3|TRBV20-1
CSRGGASTDTQYF
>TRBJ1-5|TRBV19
CASRDRDGRNQPQHF
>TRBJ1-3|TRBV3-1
CASSQESPGNTIYF
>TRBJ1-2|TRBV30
CAWSGFNYGYTF